This passage covers 28 T cell receptor beta chains from one sample sequenced in a study of identical twins (dated by TCRdb to about 2016). The library was generated by 5' RACE. Sequencing was performed on an Illumina HiSeq 2000. TCRdb reprocessing: public reads trimmed at Q25 with fastp, clones called with MiXCR, in-frame beta chains kept. CDR3 protein duplicates are merged, each entry listing the most common genes and DNA. The sample table holds 650,000 to 800,000 distinct CDR3 sequences, of which 8% to 9% were seen once. The ten largest clones capture 0.75% to 1% of the sample. The same specimen was also included in a second study, on yellow fever vaccine responses in identical twins.

The sequenced material came from PBMCs. The receptor source for this set is a woman aged 18-29 years in good health.

Details on this clonotype: The conserved closing phenylalanine or tryptophan is absent in this CDR3, likely reflecting a read error. This rearrangement joins TRBV20-1 to TRBJ2-3; 13 nucleotides align to TRBD2. Per germline, CDR1 DFQATT and CDR2 SNEGSKA (reference sequence). This CDR3 comprises 15 residues. The junction had 4 bases not matched to a gene; V was cut back by 6 bases and J by 1 base. The CDR3 DNA sequence: TGCAGTGCCTTGGGACTAGCGGGGCGCACAGATACGCAGTATTCT. Translation: CSALGLAGRTDTQYS.

The chain couples TRBV20-1 to TRBJ2-5; 7 nucleotides match TRBD2. V shed 3 bases, J shed 2 bases, and the junction held 3 bases outside the gene matches. CDR1 is DFQATT, CDR2 SNEGSKA, per germline (reference sequence). The CDR3 runs 13 residues. The CDR3 is CSASGGTQETQYF. The CDR3 nucleotides read TGCAGTGCTAGCGGGGGGACGCAAGAGACCCAGTACTTC.

V usage is TRBV7-9 and J usage is TRBJ2-7; TRBD2 matches 7 bases. The CDR3 length is 16 residues. Germline CDR1 reads SEHNR; CDR2 reads FQNEAQ (reference sequence). V shed 1 base, J shed 3 bases, and the junction held 9 bases outside the gene matches. The CDR3 DNA reads as TGTGCCAGCAGCTTAGAAGCGGGGACGTCTTACTACGAGCAGTACTTC. It encodes CASSLEAGTSYYEQYF.

This clonotype has only a few counts. The chain couples TRBV7-2 to TRBJ2-3; no firm D call. The germline V gene encodes CDR1 SGHTA and CDR2 FQGNSA. Trimming stripped 5 bases from V and 0 bases from J, with 15 bases between. The CDR3 runs to 16 residues. The CDR3 DNA reads TGTGCCAGCAGCGTACATGGAAGGGCTAGCACAGATACGCAGTATTTT. Amino acid sequence: CASSVHGRASTDTQYF.

This clonotype was picked up a small number of times. The genes are TRBV28 and TRBJ2-6; 13 bases fit TRBD2. Germline V lookup: CDR1 MDHEN, CDR2 SYDVKM. Losses at the gene ends were 1 base for V and 2 bases for J; bases not matched to a gene: 11. This CDR3 spans 21 amino acids. The DNA of the CDR3 is TGTGCCAGCAGTTTATCATTTATTGGACTAGCGGGAGTAGCTGGGGCCAACGTCCTGACTTTC. It yields the protein CASSLSFIGLAGVAGANVLTF. The full variable domain, completed using reference TRBV28 and TRBJ2-6, is DVKVTQSSRYLVKRTGEKVFLECVQDMDHENMFWYRQDPGLGLRLIYFSYDVKMKEKGDIPEGYSVSREKKERFSLILESASTNQTSMYLCASSLSFIGLAGVAGANVLTFGAGSRLTVL.

This clonotype was seen only a few times. The chain couples TRBV7-2 to TRBJ2-7; unclear D gene. The V gene lost 0 bases and the J gene lost 0 bases, with 12 bases spanning the gap. The CDR3 consists of 16 residues. Looked up from germline, CDR1 is SGHTA and CDR2 is FQGNSA. The CDR3 region is CASSLAPALRSYEQYF. DNA of the CDR3: TGTGCCAGCAGCTTAGCGCCCGCCCTACGCTCCTACGAGCAGTACTTC.

This rearrangement joins TRBV12-3 or TRBV12-4 to TRBJ1-1; D remains ambiguous. The CDR3 is 12 amino acids. The ends were cut back, 10 bases at V and 1 base at J, with 10 bases in the middle. The CDR3 sequence is CATTWGNTEAFF. The CDR3 DNA reads as TGTGCCACCACTTGGGGGAACACTGAAGCTTTCTTT.

The chain is built from TRBV2 and TRBJ1-1, with unresolved D. Germline CDR1 reads SNHLY; CDR2 reads FYNNEI. CDR3 length equals 13 residues. V was shortened by 7 bases and J by 1 base, with 10 bases between the two germline ends. The CDR3 DNA follows: TGTGCCAGCAAGACTAGAGGGAACACTGAAGCTTTCTTT. This sequence encodes CASKTRGNTEAFF.

This clonotype has more than one count but fewer than ten. The chain recombines TRBV4-1 with TRBJ1-6, with TRBD1 matching 9 bases. There are 14 residues in the CDR3. J was trimmed by 9 bases and V by 4 bases; bases with no gene match: 4. Germline-derived CDR1 and CDR2 are MGHRA and YSYEKL. CDR3 residues: CASSPGQGPSPLHF. Written as DNA, the CDR3 is TGCGCCAGCAGCCCGGGACAGGGCCCTTCACCCCTCCACTTT.

In its sample, this clonotype was seen a few times. This chain connects TRBV7-8 to TRBJ2-7; 9 bases align to TRBD1. CDR1 and CDR2 (germline): SGHVS, FQNEAQ. This CDR3 is built from 15 residues. With V trimmed by 1 base and J by 3 bases, 4 bases remained unmatched. The CDR3, as DNA: TGTGCCAGCAGCTTAGAAACAGGGGGCTACTACGAGCAGTACTTC. Translating gives CASSLETGGYYEQYF.

As to this clonotype: The CDR3 carries no conserved terminal phenylalanine or tryptophan, so it likely arises from a read error. V and J are TRBV12-3 or TRBV12-4 and TRBJ2-3; weak D call: TRBD2 (5 bases). V dropped 8 bases and J dropped 4 bases, with 13 bases sitting between them. CDR3 length equals 13 residues. The CDR3 is CASGRDEPDTQYL. Written as DNA, the CDR3 is TGTGCCAGCGGGAGAGATGAGCCAGATACGCAGTATCTT.

The chain joins TRBV24-1 to TRBJ2-5; tentative D call: TRBD2 (5 bases). The CDR3 sequence is 15 residues long. CDR1 KGHDR and CDR2 SFDVKD come from the germline V gene. Deletions cut 1 base from V and 4 bases from J, with 12 bases between. The CDR3 region has the DNA TGTGCCACCAGTGATTTAAGAGAGGGAACAGAGACCCAGTACTTC. This sequence encodes CATSDLREGTETQYF.

This clonotype appeared a few times. The chain carries TRBV7-2 and TRBJ1-1, with D unresolved. Germline loops: CDR1 SGHTA, CDR2 FQGNSA. V gave up 2 bases and J gave up 8 bases, with 15 bases separating them. The CDR3 extends over 14 amino acids. The CDR3: CASSLNGLGREAFF. The CDR3 nucleotides read TGTGCCAGCAGCTTAAATGGCTTGGGCAGGGAAGCTTTCTTT.

This clonotype occurred many times. V gene TRBV9 combines with J gene TRBJ2-2, with D uncertain. Germline V CDR1 and CDR2: SGDLS, YYNGEE. The CDR3 is made up of 14 amino acids. Trimming shortened V by 0 bases and J by 0 bases, and 3 bases separated the two germline ends. The CDR3 bases are TGTGCCAGCAGCGTAGCTACGAACACCGGGGAGCTGTTTTTT. Translating gives CASSVATNTGELFF.

The chain links TRBV4-2 to TRBJ1-4; perhaps TRBD1 as D (5 bases). Germline CDR1 LGHNA, CDR2 YNFKEQ. The V end lost 4 bases, the J end lost 6 bases, and 9 bases lay between the germline ends. This CDR3 spans 13 amino acids. Here the CDR3 reads CASSPTGDEKLFF. The CDR3, as DNA: TGTGCCAGCAGCCCCACGGGGGATGAAAAACTGTTTTTT.

The J gene is TRBJ2-2, the V gene TRBV7-9; 7 positions match TRBD2. With 5 bases clipped from V and 3 bases from J, the junction kept 9 bases outside the gene matches. Germline CDR1 SEHNR, CDR2 FQNEAQ (reference sequence). The CDR3 covers 16 residues. The CDR3 loop reads CASSGLTSPHTGELFF. CDR3 sequence (DNA): TGTGCCAGCAGCGGACTGACTAGCCCACACACCGGGGAGCTGTTTTTT.

This clonotype was observed a handful of times. V and J are TRBV12-3 or TRBV12-4 and TRBJ2-2, with TRBD2 as a possible D gene (5 bases). Trimming took off 1 base at V and 6 bases at J, with 12 bases between the two ends. The CDR3 has 15 residues. CDR3 sequence reads: CASSLGSSGSGELFF. The CDR3 coding sequence is TGTGCCAGCAGTTTAGGGAGCAGCGGTTCCGGGGAGCTGTTTTTT.

This clonotype was seen many times. The chain recombines TRBV4-1 with TRBJ2-2; 12 bases agree with TRBD2. Germline assignment: CDR1 MGHRA and CDR2 YSYEKL. The CDR3 is made up of 19 amino acids. Trimming at V came to 2 bases and at J to 0 bases, leaving 7 bases not matched to a gene. The CDR3 loop is CASSQTGTSGLANTGELFF. Here the CDR3 DNA reads TGCGCCAGCAGCCAAACCGGGACTAGCGGGCTCGCGAACACCGGGGAGCTGTTTTTT.

This clonotype has just a few counts. The J gene is TRBJ2-3, the V gene TRBV9, with D unclear. V was cut by 4 bases and J by 2 bases, with 11 bases left in between. CDR1 is SGDLS and CDR2 is YYNGEE in the germline V gene. This CDR3 is 14 amino acids long. Written as DNA, the CDR3 is TGTGCCAGCAGCCCCTCACTGTACACAGATACGCAGTATTTT. Translated: CASSPSLYTDTQYF.

The chain links TRBV7-2 to TRBJ2-7; 13 nucleotides line up with TRBD2. V trimming: 1 base; J trimming: 4 bases; junction bases outside the gene matches: 7. CDR1 is SGHTA and CDR2 is FQGNSA in the germline V gene. There are 17 residues in the CDR3. CDR3 in DNA: TGTGCCAGCAGCTTAGGACTAGCGGGAGGAAGAAAGTACGAGCAGTACTTC. It codes for CASSLGLAGGRKYEQYF.

CDR3 nucleotide sequence: TGCAGCGTCGTCTACAGAAACTATGGCTACACCTTC. Its translation is CSVVYRNYGYTF. This chain joins TRBV29-1 and TRBJ1-2; D ambiguous. Trimming removed 6 bases at V and 2 bases at J, with 10 bases between. This CDR3 contains 12 residues. Germline assignment: CDR1 SQVTM and CDR2 ANQGSEA.

On this clonotype: The junction and the germline gene differ at one end; a read error may be behind it. The V gene is TRBV20-1, the J gene TRBJ2-3; possibly TRBD1 for D (5 bases). Germline loops: CDR1 DFQATT, CDR2 SNEGSKA (reference sequence). The CDR3 totals 16 residues. CDR3 sequence: CSASTRGARSKDTQYF. The DNA of the CDR3 is TGCAGTGCTAGCACCCGTGGGGCCAGGAGCAAAGATACGCAGTATTTT.

The chain couples TRBV6-1 to TRBJ1-5; D is unclear. The germline gives CDR1 MNHNS, CDR2 SASEGT. The CDR3 has 13 residues. The V end was cut by 7 bases, the J end by 3 bases, with 10 bases between. The CDR3 loop is CASTRLINQPQHF. The CDR3 bases are TGTGCCAGCACAAGACTGATCAATCAGCCCCAGCATTTT.

This clonotype was counted at least ten times. V is TRBV4-1 and J is TRBJ2-1, with TRBD2 matching over 8 bases. The V gene's germline CDR1 is MGHRA and CDR2 YSYEKL. This CDR3 has 17 amino acids. The V gene end was trimmed by 0 bases and the J gene end by 0 bases; junction bases not matched to a gene: 4. The CDR3 DNA follows: TGCGCCAGCAGCCAAGACGCAAGCGGGAGCTCCTACAATGAGCAGTTCTTC. Encoded protein: CASSQDASGSSYNEQFF.

This clonotype was observed many times. This chain links TRBV29-1 with TRBJ2-1; 7 bases fit TRBD1. Germline V CDR1 and CDR2: SQVTM, ANQGSEA. This CDR3 has 17 amino acids. Unmatched junction bases numbered 10, after V lost 2 bases and J lost 0 bases. The CDR3 DNA is TGCAGCGTTGAACTCTCGACAGGGCTGAGCTCCTACAATGAGCAGTTCTTC. This gives the protein CSVELSTGLSSYNEQFF.

This clonotype has a handful of counts. The V gene is TRBV20-1, the J gene TRBJ2-1, with 10 positions matching TRBD1. Trimming at V came to 7 bases and at J to 0 bases, leaving 3 bases not matched to a gene. This CDR3 has 14 residues. Germline V gives CDR1 DFQATT, CDR2 SNEGSKA (reference sequence). CDR3 region: CSVDRGRSYNEQFF. In DNA form, the CDR3 reads TGCAGTGTCGACAGGGGGCGCTCCTACAATGAGCAGTTCTTC.

This clonotype was counted a few times. In DNA form, the CDR3 reads TGTGCCACCTCCCTAGGACAGGGAGGAAACGAGCAGTACTTC. Its translation is CATSLGQGGNEQYF. The V and J genes are TRBV12-3 or TRBV12-4 and TRBJ2-7; the match to TRBD1 covers 8 bases. V shed 10 bases, J shed 5 bases, and the junction held 13 bases outside the gene matches. The CDR3 has 14 residues.

This clonotype has just a few counts. V usage is TRBV7-2 and J usage is TRBJ2-5; D possibly matches TRBD1 or TRBD2 (5 bases each). Trimming took off 5 bases at V and 2 bases at J, with 15 bases between the two ends. The germline gives CDR1 SGHTA, CDR2 FQGNSA. This CDR3 comprises 15 residues. The CDR3 DNA reads TGTGCCAGCAGCCGGTCGGGGACGCTACAAGAGACCCAGTACTTC. Translated: CASSRSGTLQETQYF. The full variable domain, in which reference TRBV7-2 and TRBJ2-5 provide the parts outside the CDR3, is GAGVSQSPSNKVTEKGKDVELRCDPISGHTALYWYRQSLGQGLEFLIYFQGNSAPDKSGLPSDRFSAERTGGSVSTLTIQRTQQEDSAVYLCASSRSGTLQETQYFGPGTRLLVL.